Shown below are 8 T cell receptor beta chains from a single sample sequenced in a study of blood T cell repertoires in COVID-19 (dated by TCRdb to between 2020 and 2021). The receptor library was made with the immunoSEQ multiplex PCR assay. Imported from immuneACCESS, the table was reduced by TCRdb to in-frame sequences with V and J called. These copies leave out some clones; in studies compared against another copy, an unresolved V gene accounts for under half, and the cause of the remainder is not known. This sample holds about 170,000 clones; 85% to 90% were observed only once. Approximately 9.9% of the sample is taken by the ten largest. The sequencing sample was made of peripheral blood. Source of these receptors: a woman aged 55-69 years with COVID-19, enrolled during active disease.

J is TRBJ2-7 and V is TRBV6-6, with D possibly matching TRBD2 (6 bases). The ends were cut back, 6 bases at V and 9 bases at J, with 15 bases in the middle. The CDR3 contains 12 residues. Germline V gene data show CDR1 as MNHNY and CDR2 as SVGAGI (reference sequence). CDR3: CASSPNRERQYF. DNA of the CDR3: TGTGCCAGCAGCCCGAACCGGGAGCGGCAGTACTTC.

The J gene is TRBJ2-3, the V gene TRBV28; 7 nucleotides agree with TRBD1. Trimming at V came to 6 bases and at J to 3 bases, leaving 3 bases not matched to a gene. CDR3 size: 13 residues. Germline CDR1 reads MDHEN; CDR2 reads SYDVKM. The CDR3 sequence: CASRTGSTDTQYF. CDR3 in DNA: TGTGCCAGCAGGACAGGGTCGACAGATACGCAGTATTTT. Variable domain in full (rest from reference TRBV28 and TRBJ2-3): DVKVTQSSRYLVKRTGEKVFLECVQDMDHENMFWYRQDPGLGLRLIYFSYDVKMKEKGDIPEGYSVSREKKERFSLILESASTNQTSMYLCASRTGSTDTQYFGPGTRLTVL.

The rearrangement joins TRBV28 to TRBJ1-5, with D hard to call. This CDR3 region has 16 residues. The V end was cut by 6 bases, the J end by 2 bases, with 17 bases between. CDR1 and CDR2 (germline): MDHEN, SYDVKM. The CDR3 loop reads CASSRSGRVGNQPQHF. CDR3 DNA: TGTGCCAGCAGCCGTTCGGGGAGGGTAGGCAATCAGCCCCAGCATTTT. The whole variable domain, filled in from reference TRBV28 and TRBJ1-5, reads DVKVTQSSRYLVKRTGEKVFLECVQDMDHENMFWYRQDPGLGLRLIYFSYDVKMKEKGDIPEGYSVSREKKERFSLILESASTNQTSMYLCASSRSGRVGNQPQHFGDGTRLSIL.

The gene calls are TRBV10-3 and TRBJ2-7, with TRBD1 identical over 9 bases. Germline loops: CDR1 ENHRY, CDR2 SYGVKD. This CDR3 contains 14 residues. The junction had 8 bases not matched to a gene; V was cut back by 5 bases and J by 6 bases. CDR3 sequence (DNA): TGTGCCATCAGTATCCGGGACAGGGTCAGCGAGCAGTACTTC. Translation gives CAISIRDRVSEQYF.

This rearrangement joins TRBV27 to TRBJ2-7; 8 bases fit TRBD1. V dropped 7 bases and J dropped 3; count of bases not matched to a gene: 8. Germline CDR1 is MNHEY and CDR2 is SMNVEV (reference sequence). There are 14 residues in the CDR3. Here the CDR3 DNA reads TGTGCCAGCAAATCCGGGACAGGCTTCTACGAGCAGTACTTC. Translation gives CASKSGTGFYEQYF.

The chain recombines TRBV7-8 with TRBJ2-7; D perhaps matches TRBD2 (6 bases). Trimming removed 6 bases from V and 0 bases from J, with 15 bases in between. CDR3 size: 15 residues. CDR1 SGHVS and CDR2 FQNEAQ come from the germline V gene. In DNA form, the CDR3 reads TGTGCCAGCAGTTTGAGAGCGGGCCTCTCCTACGAGCAGTACTTC. Translating it yields CASSLRAGLSYEQYF.

J is TRBJ2-2 and V is TRBV5-1; 7 nucleotides line up with TRBD1. Germline assignment: CDR1 SGHRS and CDR2 YFSETQ. V was pared by 4 bases and J by 10 bases, with 13 bases of the junction left unmatched. The CDR3 loop spans 15 amino acids. CDR3 in amino acids: CASSPGQGVDTELFF. The CDR3 DNA follows: TGCGCCAGCAGCCCCGGGCAGGGGGTGGACACGGAGCTGTTTTTT. Supplemented by reference TRBV5-1 and TRBJ2-2, the full variable domain reads KAGVTQTPRYLIKTRGQQVTLSCSPISGHRSVSWYQQTPGQGLQFLFEYFSETQRNKGNFPGRFSGRQFSNSRSEMNVSTLELGDSALYLCASSPGQGVDTELFFGEGSRLTVL.

V usage is TRBV5-1 and J usage is TRBJ1-1; D not resolved. CDR3 length: 14 residues. V dropped 0 bases and J dropped 3 bases, with 9 bases sitting between them. Looked up from germline, CDR1 is SGHRS and CDR2 is YFSETQ. CDR3 sequence reads: CASSLAEQDTEAFF. CDR3 coding DNA: TGCGCCAGCAGCTTGGCCGAGCAGGACACTGAAGCTTTCTTT.